This T cell receptor (beta chain) is from a study of OX40 agonist ivuxolimab in advanced cancers. Whole-study context: Of the patients, three showed partial responses, one with hepatocellular carcinoma and two with cutaneous melanoma.

The data were produced by immunoSEQ multiplex PCR, yet TCRdb's version contains in-frame clones alone and is incomplete. The top ten hold 0.25% to 0.35% of the sample, which has 99,000 or so clones, around 90% seen once. Germline CDR1 MNHNY, CDR2 SVGAGI (reference sequence). V lost 6 bases to trimming and J lost 1 base; unmatched junction nucleotides: 4. The CDR3 extends over 16 amino acids. The source material was CD4+ or CD8+ T cells sorted from blood, sampled in a trial of the OX40 agonist ivuxolimab. The origin of this receptor is an adult with an advanced solid tumor such as melanoma, head and neck, liver or kidney cancer. The chain is built from TRBV6-6 and TRBJ2-1; 12 nucleotides agree with TRBD2. The CDR3, as DNA: TGTGCCAGCAGCGGACTAGCGGGACTTTCCTACAATGAGCAGTTCTTC. Its protein is CASSGLAGLSYNEQFF.